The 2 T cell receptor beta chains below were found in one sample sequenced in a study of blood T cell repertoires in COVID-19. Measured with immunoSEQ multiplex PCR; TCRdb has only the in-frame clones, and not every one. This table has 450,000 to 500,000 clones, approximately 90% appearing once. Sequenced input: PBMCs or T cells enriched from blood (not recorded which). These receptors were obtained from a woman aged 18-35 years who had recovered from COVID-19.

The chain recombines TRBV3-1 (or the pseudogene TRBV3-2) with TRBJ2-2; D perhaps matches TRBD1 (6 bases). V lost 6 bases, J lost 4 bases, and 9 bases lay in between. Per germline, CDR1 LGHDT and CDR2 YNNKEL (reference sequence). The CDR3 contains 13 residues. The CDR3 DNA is TGTGCCAGCAGGCTACAGGGCACCGGGGAGCTGTTTTTT. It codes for CASRLQGTGELFF.

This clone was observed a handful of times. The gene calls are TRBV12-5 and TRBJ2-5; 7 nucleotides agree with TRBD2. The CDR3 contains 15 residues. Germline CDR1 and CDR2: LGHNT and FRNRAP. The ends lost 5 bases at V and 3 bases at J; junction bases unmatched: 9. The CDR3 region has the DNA TGTGCTAGTGGTCCCGGGCTAGCGGATAAAGAGACCCAGTACTTC. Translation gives CASGPGLADKETQYF.